This T cell receptor (beta chain) was identified during a study of T-cell memory formation after mild COVID-19. Study-level information: TCR clusters showed largely donor specificity.

TCRdb re-analysed the 5' RACE reads in MiXCR, keeping a single row per CDR3 protein. Among around 420,000 distinct CDR3 sequences listed, 24% were seen once. Trimming shortened V by 3 bases and J by 0 bases, and 5 bases separated the two germline ends. Germline lookup yields CDR1 MNHEY and CDR2 SVGAGI. CDR3 length: 13 residues. Findings of the study overall: Certain responding clones were present in pre-infection memory, suggesting participation of cross-reactive memory.

This clonotype was counted many times. Its antigen is currently unknown. Sequenced sample: PBMCs or a T cell subset sorted from them (not recorded which). J is TRBJ1-1 and V is TRBV6-5; D unresolved. This sequence was found in an adult woman who had mild COVID-19 (a few samples of this study predate the infection). Cell type and time point are not known. As DNA, the CDR3 is TGTGCCAGCAGTTATGAGCTGAACACTGAAGCTTTCTTT. The encoded protein is CASSYELNTEAFF.